The TCR beta chain described here comes from a study of blood T cell repertoires in COVID-19. The germline gives CDR1 MNHEY, CDR2 SVGAGI. The CDR3 has 13 amino acids. V was shortened by 5 bases and J by 8 bases, with 15 bases between the two germline ends. Here immunoSEQ multiplex PCR was the method, and the copy in TCRdb shows in-frame clones only, minus some. The table includes about 170,000 clones, about 85% detected once. Sequenced sample: peripheral blood. The source of this sequence is a man older than 75 with COVID-19, enrolled during active disease. This chain joins TRBV6-5 and TRBJ1-2, with a possible D match to TRBD1 (6 bases). CDR3 nucleotides: TGTGCCAGCAGTACAGGGAGGGCGGGGGGCTACACCTTC. Translating it yields CASSTGRAGGYTF.